This T cell receptor (beta chain) was captured in a study of PD-1 blockade in classical Hodgkin lymphoma. Regarding time point: cycle 4 day 1 (C4D1), after about 6 weeks of nivolumab. Brentuximab vedotin exposure varied among the patients, all of whom had relapsed after autologous stem cell transplantation. Study-wide findings and caveats: Why the repertoires differ is still unclear, perhaps disease activity or prior therapy. It was CD4+ TCR diversity, not CD8+, that rose significantly by C4D1. Newly diagnosed patients were said to have less baseline TCR diversity than healthy donors did.

This clone is a singleton in its sample. The target antigen is unknown. The table came from immunoSEQ multiplex PCR; TCRdb's copy has only in-frame clones and leaves some out. The profile shows some 95,000 clones, about nine tenths of them singletons. Specimen: peripheral blood mononuclear cells (PBMCs), collected before the fourth cycle of nivolumab. This receptor was taken from a human donor with classical Hodgkin lymphoma.

CDR3 in DNA: TGTGCCAGCAGTGTGGAGACAACTAACTATGGCTACACCTTC. It translates to CASSVETTNYGYTF. The J gene is TRBJ1-2, the V gene TRBV25-1; no clear D gene. The CDR3 covers 14 residues. Germline CDR1 MGHDK, CDR2 SYGVNS. Trimming removed 4 bases from V and 0 bases from J, with 9 bases in between.